Sequencing of this T cell receptor (beta chain) was carried out in a study of blood T cell repertoires in COVID-19 (TCRdb year 2020). At the level of the whole study: Samples covering the acute and convalescent phases of COVID-19 were provided by collaborators in the United States, Italy and Spain. The prospective study material was composed of cDNA or gDNA derived from T cells, B-cell-depleted T cells, or PBMCs. The dataset comprised deeply sampled blood TCRbeta repertoires from subjects exposed to, actively infected with, or recovered from COVID-19. The repertoires were made available in a free public database intended to serve as a resource for research on the immune response to SARS-CoV-2. The samples were drawn from the first 160 participants of the ongoing ImmuneRACE study and from over 950 subjects provided by 6 global collaborators. A de-identified subject ID, COVID-19 status, age in years and sex were almost always included in the sample metadata. HLA class I and class II types, where available, came from metadata supplied by the sample provider rather than from assay-based typing. What the study reported, not specific to this receptor: The amount of clinical and demographic metadata varied by source and participant and was provided uncurated.

For this clone: This clone's antigen is unknown. One base away there is no much larger clone; base qualities are not given.

Collaborating institutions collected whole blood in K2EDTA tubes following their own protocols. Collaborator samples were shipped for TCRbeta analysis as frozen whole blood, isolated PBMCs, or DNA extracted from either sample type. TCRbeta CDR3 regions were amplified from genomic DNA using the immunoSEQ Assay, a bias-controlled multiplex PCR. The source study handled its data this way. The number of nucleated cells in each sample was estimated from the amplification of reference gene primers within the assay. Sequence reads were collapsed and filtered to measure the absolute abundance of every unique TCRbeta CDR3 rearrangement. For each sample, productive Simpson clonality was calculated as the square root of Simpson's diversity index over productive rearrangements. TCRdb's version of the immuneACCESS table is confined to in-frame rearrangements and falls short of the full clone set. An unresolved V gene accounts for under half of the shortfall where checked; the remainder is of unknown origin. The V and J calls and the clone size are those of that table, but D and trimming were determined from the DNA. The sample profile shows tens of thousands of clones; about four fifths of them were found once. The top ten constitute 7% to 9% of the sample.

CDR1 and CDR2, looked up from the germline V gene (reference sequence), are LGHDT and YNNKEL. V was cut back by 4 bases and J by 4 bases, leaving a gap of 10 bases between them. The CDR3 covers 13 residues, taking in both the cysteine and the phenylalanine. Of all the DNA, just the CDR3 is kept, 39 bases in frame from base 1. Sequencing input: peripheral blood. Recombination joined TRBV3-1 (or the pseudogene TRBV3-2) with TRBJ1-2, with TRBD1 tentatively as D gene (6 bases match). The TCR sequence derives from a human donor in a cohort sampled during active COVID-19. Here the CDR3 is given as CASSPRGGYGYTF. The base sequence is TGTGCCAGCAGCCCCAGGGGTGGCTATGGCTACACCTTC.